This TCR beta chain is drawn from a study of identical twins. Study-level points and caveats: Sharing of beta out-of-frame sequences by twins showed a weaker excess.

This clonotype was observed a handful of times. Its antigen is unknown. Germline V CDR1 and CDR2: MNHNS, SASEGT. The CDR3 is made up of 15 amino acids. The ends lost 8 bases at V and 4 bases at J; junction bases unmatched: 14. MiXCR, run by TCRdb on the 5' RACE reads, gives a single entry per CDR3 protein. The sample includes roughly 770,000 distinct CDR3 sequences, roughly 18% of them seen just once. This same sample was also part of a study on T cells expressing NK-cell markers.

This clonotype originated in a young woman in good health. The chain employs TRBV6-1 and TRBJ2-7; 7 bases match TRBD2. The sequenced sample consisted of PBMCs. The DNA for the CDR3 is TGTGCCAGCTCCTTTACTAGCGAAGTTTCGTACGAGCAGTACTTC. It codes for CASSFTSEVSYEQYF.